This TCR beta chain is drawn from a study of blood T cell repertoires in COVID-19. About the study: T cells, B-cell-depleted T cells, or PBMCs provided the cDNA or gDNA that served as material.

Cohort 3 recovered donors had two negative PCRs, clearance, or symptom resolution. Per the original data handling: Amplification of reference gene primers was used by the study to estimate nucleated cell counts. Repertoires were generated with immunoSEQ multiplex PCR, while TCRdb's copy carries only in-frame clones and drops some. Clone size and V and J calls were adopted from that table, with D and trimming inferred from the DNA. The repertoire holds more than 400,000 clones, with about nine tenths as singletons. This CDR3 spans 15 amino acids. The V gene's germline CDR1 is SEHNR and CDR2 FQNEAQ (reference sequence). V was pared by 5 bases and J by 1 base, with 12 bases between.

This sequence originates from a woman aged 18-29 years who had recovered from COVID-19. The specimen sequenced was PBMCs or T cells enriched from blood (not recorded which). The V gene is TRBV7-9, the J gene TRBJ1-5; D might be TRBD1 (6 bases). The CDR3 region is CASSPNTGSNQPQHF. CDR3 DNA sequence: TGTGCCAGCAGCCCAAATACAGGGAGCAATCAGCCCCAGCATTTT.